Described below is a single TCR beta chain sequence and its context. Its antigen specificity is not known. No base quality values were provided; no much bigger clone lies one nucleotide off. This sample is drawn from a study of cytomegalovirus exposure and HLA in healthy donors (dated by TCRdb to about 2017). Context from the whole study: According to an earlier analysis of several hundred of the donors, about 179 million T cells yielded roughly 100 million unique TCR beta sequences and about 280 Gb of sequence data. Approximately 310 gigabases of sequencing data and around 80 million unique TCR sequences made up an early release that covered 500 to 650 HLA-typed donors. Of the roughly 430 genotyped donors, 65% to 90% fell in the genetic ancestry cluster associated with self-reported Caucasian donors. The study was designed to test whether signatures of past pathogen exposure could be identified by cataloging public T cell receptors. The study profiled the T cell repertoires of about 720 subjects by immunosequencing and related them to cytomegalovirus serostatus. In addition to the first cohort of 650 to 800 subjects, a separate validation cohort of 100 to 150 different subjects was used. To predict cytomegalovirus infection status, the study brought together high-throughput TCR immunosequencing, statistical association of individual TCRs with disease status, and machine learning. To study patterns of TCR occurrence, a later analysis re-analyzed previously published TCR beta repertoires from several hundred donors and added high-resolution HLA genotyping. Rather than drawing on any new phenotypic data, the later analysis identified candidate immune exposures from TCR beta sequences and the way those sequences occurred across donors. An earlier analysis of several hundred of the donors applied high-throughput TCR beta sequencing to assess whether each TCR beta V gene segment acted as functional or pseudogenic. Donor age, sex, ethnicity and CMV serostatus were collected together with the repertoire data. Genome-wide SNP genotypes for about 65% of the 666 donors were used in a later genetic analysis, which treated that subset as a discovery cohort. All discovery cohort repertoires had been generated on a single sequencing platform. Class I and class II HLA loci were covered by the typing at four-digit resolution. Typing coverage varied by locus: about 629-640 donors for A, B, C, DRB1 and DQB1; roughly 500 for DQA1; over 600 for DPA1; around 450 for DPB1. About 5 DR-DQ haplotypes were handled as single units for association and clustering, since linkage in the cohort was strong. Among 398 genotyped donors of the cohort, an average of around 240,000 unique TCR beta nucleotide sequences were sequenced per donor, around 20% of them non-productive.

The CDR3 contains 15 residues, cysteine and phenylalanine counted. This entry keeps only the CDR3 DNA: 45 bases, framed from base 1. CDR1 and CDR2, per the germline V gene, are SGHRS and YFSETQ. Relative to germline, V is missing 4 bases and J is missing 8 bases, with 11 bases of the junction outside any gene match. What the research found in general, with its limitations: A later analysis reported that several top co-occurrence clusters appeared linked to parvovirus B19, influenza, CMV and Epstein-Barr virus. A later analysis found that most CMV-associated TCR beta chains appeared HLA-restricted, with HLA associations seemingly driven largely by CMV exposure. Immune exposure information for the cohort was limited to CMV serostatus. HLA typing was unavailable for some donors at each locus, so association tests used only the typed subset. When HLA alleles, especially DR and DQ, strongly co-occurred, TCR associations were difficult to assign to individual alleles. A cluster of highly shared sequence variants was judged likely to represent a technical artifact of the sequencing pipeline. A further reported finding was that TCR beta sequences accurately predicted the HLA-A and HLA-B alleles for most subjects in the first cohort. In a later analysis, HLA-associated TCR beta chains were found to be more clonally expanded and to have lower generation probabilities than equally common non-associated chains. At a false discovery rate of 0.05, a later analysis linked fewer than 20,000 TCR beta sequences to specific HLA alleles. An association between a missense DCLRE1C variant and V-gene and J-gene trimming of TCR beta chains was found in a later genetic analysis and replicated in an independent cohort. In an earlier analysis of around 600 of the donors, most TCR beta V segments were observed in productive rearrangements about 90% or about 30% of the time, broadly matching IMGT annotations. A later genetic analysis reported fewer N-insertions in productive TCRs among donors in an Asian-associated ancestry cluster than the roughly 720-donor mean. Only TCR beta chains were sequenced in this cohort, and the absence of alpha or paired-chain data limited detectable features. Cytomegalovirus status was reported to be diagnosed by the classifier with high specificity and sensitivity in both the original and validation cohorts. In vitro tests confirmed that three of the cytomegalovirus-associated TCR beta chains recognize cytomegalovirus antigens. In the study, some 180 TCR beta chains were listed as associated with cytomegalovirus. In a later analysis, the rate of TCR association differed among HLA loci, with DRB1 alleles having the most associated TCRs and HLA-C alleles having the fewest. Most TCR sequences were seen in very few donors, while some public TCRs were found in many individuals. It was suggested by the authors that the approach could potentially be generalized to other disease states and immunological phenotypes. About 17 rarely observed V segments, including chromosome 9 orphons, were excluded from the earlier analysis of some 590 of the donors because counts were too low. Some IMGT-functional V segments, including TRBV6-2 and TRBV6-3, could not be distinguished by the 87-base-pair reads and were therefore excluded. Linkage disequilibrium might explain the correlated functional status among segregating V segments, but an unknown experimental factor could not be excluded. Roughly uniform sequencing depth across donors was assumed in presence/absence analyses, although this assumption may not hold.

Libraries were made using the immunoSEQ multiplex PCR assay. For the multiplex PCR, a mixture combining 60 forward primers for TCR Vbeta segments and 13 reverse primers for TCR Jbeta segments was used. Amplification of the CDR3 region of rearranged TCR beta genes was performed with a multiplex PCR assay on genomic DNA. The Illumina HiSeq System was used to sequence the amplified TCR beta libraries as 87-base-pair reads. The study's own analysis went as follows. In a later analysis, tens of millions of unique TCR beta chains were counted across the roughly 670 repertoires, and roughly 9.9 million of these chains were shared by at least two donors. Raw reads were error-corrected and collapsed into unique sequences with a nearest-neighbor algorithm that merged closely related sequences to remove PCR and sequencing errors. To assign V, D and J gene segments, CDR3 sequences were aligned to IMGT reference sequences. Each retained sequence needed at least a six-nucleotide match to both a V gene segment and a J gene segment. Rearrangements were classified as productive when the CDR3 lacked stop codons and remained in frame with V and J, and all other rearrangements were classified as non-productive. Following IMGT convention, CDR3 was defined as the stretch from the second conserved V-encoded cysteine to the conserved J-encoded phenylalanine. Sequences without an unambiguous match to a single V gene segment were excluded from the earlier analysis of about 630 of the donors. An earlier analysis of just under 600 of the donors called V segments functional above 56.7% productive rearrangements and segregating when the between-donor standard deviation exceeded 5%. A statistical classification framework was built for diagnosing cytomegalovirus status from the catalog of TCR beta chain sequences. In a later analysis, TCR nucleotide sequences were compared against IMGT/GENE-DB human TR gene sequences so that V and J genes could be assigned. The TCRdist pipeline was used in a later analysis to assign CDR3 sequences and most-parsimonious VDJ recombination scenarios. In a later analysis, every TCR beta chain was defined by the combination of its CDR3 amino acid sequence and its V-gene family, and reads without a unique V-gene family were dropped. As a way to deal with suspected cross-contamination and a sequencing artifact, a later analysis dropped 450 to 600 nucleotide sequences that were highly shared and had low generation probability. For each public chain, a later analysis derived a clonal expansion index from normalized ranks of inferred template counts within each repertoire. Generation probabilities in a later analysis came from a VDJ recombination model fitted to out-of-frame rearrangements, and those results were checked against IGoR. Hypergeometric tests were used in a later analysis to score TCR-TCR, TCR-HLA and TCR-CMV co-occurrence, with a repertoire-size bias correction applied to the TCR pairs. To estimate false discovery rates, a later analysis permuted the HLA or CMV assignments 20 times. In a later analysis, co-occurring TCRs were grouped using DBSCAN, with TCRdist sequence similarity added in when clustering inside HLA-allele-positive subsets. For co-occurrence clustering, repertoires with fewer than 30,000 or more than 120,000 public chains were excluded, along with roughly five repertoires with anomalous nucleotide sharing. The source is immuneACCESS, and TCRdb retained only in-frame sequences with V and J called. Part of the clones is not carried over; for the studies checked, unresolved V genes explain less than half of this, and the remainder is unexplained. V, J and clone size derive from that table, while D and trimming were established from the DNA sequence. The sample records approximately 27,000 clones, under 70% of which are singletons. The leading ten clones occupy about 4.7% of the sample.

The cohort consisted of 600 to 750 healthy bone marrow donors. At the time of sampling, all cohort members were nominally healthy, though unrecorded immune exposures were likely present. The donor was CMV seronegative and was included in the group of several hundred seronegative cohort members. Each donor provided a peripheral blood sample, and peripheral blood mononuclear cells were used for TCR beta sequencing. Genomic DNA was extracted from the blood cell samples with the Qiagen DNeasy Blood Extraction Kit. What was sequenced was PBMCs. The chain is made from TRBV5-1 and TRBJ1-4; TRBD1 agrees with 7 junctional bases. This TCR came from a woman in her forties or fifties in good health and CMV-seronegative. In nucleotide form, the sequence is TGCGCCAGCAGCCCTGAGACAGGGCCTGGGGAAAAACTGTTTTTT. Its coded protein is CASSPETGPGEKLFF.